The 30 T cell receptor beta chains below all came from one sample that was sequenced in a study of blood T cell repertoires in COVID-19. Method: immunoSEQ multiplex PCR; TCRdb's copy keeps in-frame clones and lacks some. In the table there are hundreds of thousands of clones, over 80% of which are singletons. Sequenced sample: PBMCs or T cells enriched from blood (not recorded which). The receptor set was obtained from a woman in her late teens or twenties who had recovered from COVID-19.

This rearrangement joins TRBV25-1 to TRBJ2-2; D not resolved. Germline V gene data show CDR1 as MGHDK and CDR2 as SYGVNS. V was pared by 6 bases and J by 6 bases, with 11 bases between. The CDR3 spans 13 residues. The CDR3 loop reads CASSPHTPGELFF. CDR3 DNA sequence: TGTGCCAGCAGCCCGCATACTCCCGGGGAGCTGTTTTTT.

The chain combines TRBV20-1 with TRBJ2-3; 13 bases agree with TRBD2. V was pared by 3 bases and J by 2 bases, with 5 bases of the junction left unmatched. The CDR3 has 16 residues. Germline lookup yields CDR1 DFQATT and CDR2 SNEGSKA (reference sequence). The CDR3 DNA reads as TGCAGTGCTAGTCGGGGACTAGCGGGAACCACAGATACGCAGTATTTT. This gives the protein CSASRGLAGTTDTQYF.

This chain connects TRBV18 to TRBJ2-4; possibly TRBD2 for D (6 bases). This CDR3 is built from 14 residues. In germline, CDR1 is KGHSH, CDR2 LQKENI. Trimming stripped 1 base from V and 6 bases from J, with 10 bases between. CDR3 amino acids: CASSPQAGTNIQYF. CDR3 coding DNA: TGTGCCAGCTCACCACAGGCGGGAACAAACATTCAGTACTTC.

V usage is TRBV30 and J usage is TRBJ1-3; D may be TRBD1 (6 bases). Trimming removed 0 bases at V and 0 bases at J, with 9 bases between. The CDR3 has 15 residues. CDR1 and CDR2 (germline): GTSNPN, SVGIG (reference sequence). The DNA of the CDR3 is TGTGCCTGGAGTGTAACACAGGGCTCTGGAAACACCATATATTTT. This gives the protein CAWSVTQGSGNTIYF.

The chain links TRBV19 to TRBJ2-7; 8 bases match TRBD2. The CDR3 consists of 14 residues. Looked up from germline, CDR1 is LNHDA and CDR2 is SQIVND (reference sequence). The V segment lost 5 bases and the J segment 0 bases; nucleotides outside the gene matches: 3. The CDR3 DNA reads TGTGCCAGTAGTCACGGGAGGGCCTCCTACGAGCAGTACTTC. It encodes CASSHGRASYEQYF.

CDR3 DNA: TGTGCCAGCAGCCCCTTCAGGGGTACAGGGAGGGACTACGAGCAGTACTTC. Its protein product is CASSPFRGTGRDYEQYF. The chain employs TRBV7-9 and TRBJ2-7; D possibly corresponds to TRBD2 (7 bases). The germline V and J ends were trimmed by 5 bases and 3 bases, with 23 bases remaining between them. The CDR3 is 17 residues long. Germline assignment: CDR1 SEHNR and CDR2 FQNEAQ (reference sequence).

The CDR3 protein is CASSWTGGRNTGELFF. The CDR3, as DNA: TGCGCCAGCAGCTGGACAGGGGGCAGGAACACCGGGGAGCTGTTTTTT. The V and J genes are TRBV5-1 and TRBJ2-2; 11 nucleotides agree with TRBD1. Trimming cost V 3 bases and J 1 base; bases outside gene matches: 2. Germline loops: CDR1 SGHRS, CDR2 YFSETQ. CDR3 length: 16 amino acids.

J is TRBJ2-7 and V is TRBV4-3; a possible D gene is TRBD2 (6 bases). This CDR3 is 15 amino acids long. The V gene's germline CDR1 is LGHNA and CDR2 YSLEER. Deletions cut 5 bases from V and 5 bases from J, with 19 bases between. The CDR3, as DNA: TGCGCCAGCAGCTCCCGGGGGTTCCGGCTCGACGAGCAGTACTTC. It specifies CASSSRGFRLDEQYF.

The rearrangement links TRBV27 to TRBJ1-6; 7 bases are shared with TRBD1. From germline, CDR1 is MNHEY and CDR2 SMNVEV (reference sequence). CDR3 size: 19 residues. V dropped 5 bases and J dropped 7; count of bases not matched to a gene: 20. The CDR3 is CASSQLGPTGIIKNSPLHF. CDR3 DNA sequence: TGTGCCAGCAGTCAACTGGGGCCGACAGGGATCATTAAGAATTCACCCCTCCACTTT.

The rearrangement uses TRBV2 and TRBJ2-7; no definite D call. Trimming removed 6 bases from V and 3 bases from J, with 6 bases in between. Germline V gene data show CDR1 as SNHLY and CDR2 as FYNNEI. The CDR3 length is 11 residues. The CDR3 DNA reads TGTGCCAGCAGACTGAGCTACGAGCAGTACTTC. Translation: CASRLSYEQYF. The entire variable domain, with the rest obtained from reference TRBV2 and TRBJ2-7, is as follows: EPEVTQTPSHQVTQMGQEVILRCVPISNHLYFYWYRQILGQKVEFLVSFYNNEISEKSEIFDDQFSVERPDGSNFTLKIRSTKLEDSAMYFCASRLSYEQYFGPGTRLTVT.

The V gene is TRBV24-1, the J gene TRBJ2-7; D possibly corresponds to TRBD1 (5 bases). This CDR3 has 14 amino acids. V lost 3 bases, J lost 7 bases, and 15 bases lay in between. CDR1 is KGHDR, CDR2 SFDVKD, per germline. CDR3 sequence reads: CATSDPTGPGEQYF. CDR3 DNA: TGTGCCACCAGTGATCCTACAGGCCCCGGGGAGCAGTACTTC.

The CDR3 nucleotides read TGTGCCAGCAGCCGCGGGGGGCGCCGGCCCTATGGCTACACCTTC. This translates into CASSRGGRRPYGYTF. The chain links TRBV11-2 to TRBJ1-2, with a tentative D call TRBD1 (6 bases). The CDR3 length is 15 residues. Germline V lookup: CDR1 SGHAT, CDR2 FQNNGV. Trimming removed 5 bases from V and 4 bases from J, with 17 bases in between.

This clone was seen only a few times. The V call is TRBV30, the J call TRBJ1-6, with 9 nucleotides matching TRBD1. Germline V gene sequence: CDR1 GTSNPN, CDR2 SVGIG (reference sequence). The CDR3 length is 15 residues. The trim removed 0 bases at V and 7 bases at J, leaving 4 bases unmatched. The CDR3 here is CAWSVRQGGNSPLHF. The CDR3 region has the DNA TGTGCCTGGAGTGTACGACAGGGGGGAAATTCACCCCTCCACTTT.

V gene TRBV9 combines with J gene TRBJ1-2, with a weak D call TRBD1 (5 bases). The germline V gene encodes CDR1 SGDLS and CDR2 YYNGEE. The ends were cut back, 0 bases at V and 5 bases at J, with 14 bases in the middle. The CDR3 covers 15 residues. The CDR3 sequence is CASSVGEGRGYGYTF. CDR3 DNA: TGTGCCAGCAGCGTAGGGGAGGGGCGGGGGTATGGCTACACCTTC.

V and J are TRBV4-3 and TRBJ1-2, with D possibly TRBD1 on 5 matching bases. The V and J ends lost 3 bases and 0 bases respectively, with 17 bases between them. The germline gives CDR1 LGHNA, CDR2 YSLEER. The CDR3 is made up of 17 amino acids. The CDR3 DNA sequence: TGCGCCAGCAGCCATCCCAAACAGGCCAGCACTAACTATGGCTACACCTTC. Translation gives CASSHPKQASTNYGYTF.

This sequence joins TRBV28 and TRBJ1-1; unclear D gene. The CDR3 totals 14 residues. The V and J ends lost 2 bases and 1 base respectively, with 8 bases between them. Germline V gene lookup returns CDR1 MDHEN and CDR2 SYDVKM. CDR3 sequence (DNA): TGTGCCAGCAGTTTACACACCCCGAACACTGAAGCTTTCTTT. Residues: CASSLHTPNTEAFF.

The V call is TRBV6-5, the J call TRBJ2-7; 7 nucleotides align to TRBD2. Per germline, CDR1 MNHEY and CDR2 SVGAGI. J lost 7 bases, V lost 5 bases, and 8 bases had no gene match. This CDR3 contains 13 residues. CDR3 coding DNA: TGTGCCAGCAGTAAGGGGAGGGATCGGGAGCAGTACTTC. Its protein product is CASSKGRDREQYF.

In DNA form, the CDR3 reads TGTGCCAGCAGCTCCAACAGGGGACACCAAGAGACCCAGTACTTC. This sequence encodes CASSSNRGHQETQYF. The V and J genes are TRBV5-4 and TRBJ2-5; 7 bases map to TRBD1. The trim removed 3 bases at V and 0 bases at J, leaving 5 bases unmatched. The CDR3 covers 15 residues. Germline V gene sequence: CDR1 SGHNT, CDR2 YYREEE (reference sequence).

In DNA form, the CDR3 reads TGTGCCTGGAGGAGTCTCAAGGGGGCGAGAGCTGAAGCTTTCTTT. Translation: CAWRSLKGARAEAFF. The chain carries TRBV30 and TRBJ1-1, with 7 bases that match TRBD1. This CDR3 is 15 amino acids long. Germline-derived CDR1 and CDR2 are GTSNPN and SVGIG (reference sequence). V gave up 3 bases and J gave up 6 bases; unmatched junction bases: 13. Together with reference TRBV30 and TRBJ1-1, the CDR3 gives the full variable domain: SQTIHQWPATLVQPVGSPLSLECTVEGTSNPNLYWYRQAAGRGLQLLFYSVGIGQISSEVPQNLSASRPQDRQFILSSKKLLLSDSGFYLCAWRSLKGARAEAFFGQGTRLTVV.

V usage is TRBV7-2 and J usage is TRBJ2-3, with 7 bases lining up with TRBD1. V lost 5 bases to trimming and J lost 0 bases; unmatched junction nucleotides: 14. Germline V gene sequence: CDR1 SGHTA, CDR2 FQGNSA. The length of the CDR3 is 18 residues. DNA for the CDR3: TGTGCCAGCAGCCGGGGACAGCTAGTAGTTTCTAGCACAGATACGCAGTATTTT. As protein: CASSRGQLVVSSTDTQYF.

The V gene is TRBV30, the J gene TRBJ2-3; D uncertain. Germline CDR1 GTSNPN, CDR2 SVGIG (reference sequence). Deletions cut 2 bases from V and 2 bases from J, with 5 bases between. The CDR3 length is 12 residues. CDR3 nucleotide sequence: TGTGCCTGGAGTCCATTCACAGATACGCAGTATTTT. Encoded protein: CAWSPFTDTQYF.

The chain recombines TRBV5-3 with TRBJ2-5, with 15 bases matching TRBD2. TRBV5-3 is an ORF for which the function is uncertain. The V and J ends lost 4 bases and 5 bases, in that order; junction bases with no gene match: 21. The CDR3 sequence is 21 residues long. The CDR3 sequence is CARSPRTSGGAVGSYGETQYF. The DNA for the CDR3 is TGTGCCAGAAGCCCCAGGACTAGCGGGGGGGCAGTTGGTAGTTATGGGGAGACCCAGTACTTC.

The chain joins TRBV5-4 to TRBJ2-1, with TRBD2 identical over 8 bases. From germline, CDR1 is SGHNT and CDR2 YYREEE (reference sequence). Trimming took 4 bases from V and 7 from J; bases not matched to a gene: 1. This CDR3 has 12 amino acids. Written as DNA, the CDR3 is TGTGCCAGCAGCGTAGCGGGGAATGAGCAGTTCTTC. Its translation: CASSVAGNEQFF.

The rearrangement uses TRBV5-8 and TRBJ1-2; D unclear. Trimming shortened V by 1 base and J by 8 bases, and 9 bases separated the two germline ends. The CDR3 is made up of 12 amino acids. The germline V gene encodes CDR1 SGHTS and CDR2 YDEGEE. CDR3 DNA sequence: TGTGCCAGCAGCTTGTCCAGGAGGGGCTACACCTTC. Protein sequence: CASSLSRRGYTF.

The chain has TRBV9 and TRBJ2-5; TRBD1 agrees at 10 bases. V lost 0 bases to trimming and J lost 3 bases; unmatched junction nucleotides: 2. Germline CDR1 is SGDLS and CDR2 is YYNGEE. The CDR3 is 15 amino acids. For the CDR3, the DNA is TGTGCCAGCAGCGTAGTGGACAGGGGGGAAGAGACCCAGTACTTC. Amino acid sequence: CASSVVDRGEETQYF.

The chain uses TRBV3-1 (or the pseudogene TRBV3-2) and TRBJ1-1; no clear D. The CDR3 covers 17 residues. V lost 4 bases to trimming and J lost 2 bases, with 20 bases between them. CDR1 is LGHDT and CDR2 is YNNKEL in the germline V gene (reference sequence). The CDR3 protein is CASSPLELLSSNTEAFF. CDR3 DNA sequence: TGTGCCAGCAGCCCCCTTGAATTGTTAAGCTCCAACACTGAAGCTTTCTTT.

This clone has a handful of counts. The chain is built from TRBV5-5 and TRBJ1-3; D is ambiguous. The CDR3 length is 14 residues. Germline values: CDR1 SGHKS, CDR2 YYEKEE (reference sequence). The germline V and J ends were trimmed by 2 bases and 0 bases, with 6 bases remaining between them. Here the CDR3 reads CASSLLVSGNTIYF. CDR3 bases: TGTGCCAGCAGCTTACTTGTCTCTGGAAACACCATATATTTT.

This chain links TRBV7-9 with TRBJ1-1; 8 bases map to TRBD1. From germline, CDR1 is SEHNR and CDR2 FQNEAQ (reference sequence). Losses at the gene ends were 5 bases for V and 4 bases for J; bases not matched to a gene: 6. The CDR3 length is 14 residues. The CDR3 is CASSARDRSTEAFF. In nucleotides, the CDR3 is TGTGCCAGCAGCGCGAGGGACAGGAGCACTGAAGCTTTCTTT.

CDR3 DNA sequence: TGTGCCAGCAGCGTAGAGGACGGGAACACAGATACGCAGTATTTT. It is translated as CASSVEDGNTDTQYF. The chain uses TRBV9 and TRBJ2-3; tentatively, D is TRBD2 (5 bases). The CDR3 covers 15 residues. The V gene lost 0 bases and the J gene lost 2 bases, with 10 bases spanning the gap. Germline loops: CDR1 SGDLS, CDR2 YYNGEE.

This clone showed up just once. V and J are TRBV21-1 and TRBJ1-4; the table names TRBD1, a call not compared with the DNA. TRBV21-1 corresponds to a pseudogene. The CDR3 is made up of 15 amino acids. CDR3 in DNA: TGTGCCAGCAGCCCCCCCGGGACAGGGGCTGAAAAACTGTTTTTT. It specifies CASSPPGTGAEKLFF.